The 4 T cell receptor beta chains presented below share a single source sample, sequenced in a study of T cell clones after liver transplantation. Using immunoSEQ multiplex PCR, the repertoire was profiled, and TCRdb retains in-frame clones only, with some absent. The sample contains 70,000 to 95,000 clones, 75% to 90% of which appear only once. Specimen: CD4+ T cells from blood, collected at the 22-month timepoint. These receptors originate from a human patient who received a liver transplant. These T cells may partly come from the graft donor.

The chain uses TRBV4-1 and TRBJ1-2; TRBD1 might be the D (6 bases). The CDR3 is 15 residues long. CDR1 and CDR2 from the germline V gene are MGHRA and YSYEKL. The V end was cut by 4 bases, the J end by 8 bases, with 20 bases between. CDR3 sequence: CASSRSLAGAGGYTF. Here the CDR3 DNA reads TGCGCCAGCAGCCGCTCCTTGGCGGGGGCAGGAGGCTACACCTTC.

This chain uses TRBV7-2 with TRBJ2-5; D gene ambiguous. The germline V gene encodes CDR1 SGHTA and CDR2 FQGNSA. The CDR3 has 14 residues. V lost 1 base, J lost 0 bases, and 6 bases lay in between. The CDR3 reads CASSLGSYQETQYF. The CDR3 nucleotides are TGTGCCAGCAGCTTAGGCAGCTACCAAGAGACCCAGTACTTC.

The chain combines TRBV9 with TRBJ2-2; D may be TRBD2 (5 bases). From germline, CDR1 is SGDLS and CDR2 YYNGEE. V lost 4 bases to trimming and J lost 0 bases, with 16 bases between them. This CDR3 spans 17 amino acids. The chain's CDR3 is CASSPPWSGANTGELFF. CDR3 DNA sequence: TGTGCCAGCAGCCCACCATGGAGCGGAGCGAACACCGGGGAGCTGTTTTTT.

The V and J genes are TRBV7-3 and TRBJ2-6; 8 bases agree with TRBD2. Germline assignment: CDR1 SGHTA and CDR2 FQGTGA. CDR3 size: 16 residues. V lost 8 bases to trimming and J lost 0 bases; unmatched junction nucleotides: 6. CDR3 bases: TGTGCCAGCTCGGGGACTAGGGCCTCTGGGGCCAACGTCCTGACTTTC. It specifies CASSGTRASGANVLTF.